This T cell receptor (beta chain) was obtained from a study of tumor and adjacent non-tumor tissue in lung cancer. Study findings and constraints: Significantly higher TCR diversity was found in tumor than normal lung.

TCRbeta libraries were built with three rounds of nested PCR, modified from ARM-PCR. In TCRdb, the multiplex PCR reads were re-called with MiXCR into one record per CDR3 protein. The sample yields fewer than 90,000 distinct CDR3 sequences, more than 75% seen once. As regards this clonotype: Its antigen is as yet unknown. The conserved phenylalanine or tryptophan is not found at the CDR3 terminus, so this likely reflects a read error.

RNA was extracted from bulk tissue without any cell sorting. The normal lung tissue was taken more than 3 cm from the tumor edge. The CDR3 length is 16 residues. Germline V gives CDR1 LGHNA, CDR2 YNFKEQ. Sequenced sample: distant non-tumor lung tissue. The V and J genes are TRBV4-2 and TRBJ2-7, with D hard to call. This receptor was taken from a woman between 45 and 60 years old with non-small cell lung cancer. The CDR3 protein is CASSHEVEAVPYEQYY. The DNA for the CDR3 is TGTGCTAGCAGCCATGAAGTAGAGGCGGTCCCCTACGAGCAGTACTAC.